This T cell receptor beta chain appears in the sequencing data of a study of blood T cell repertoires in COVID-19. How the authors handled the data: By means of reference gene primer amplification, nucleated cell counts were estimated. Data came from immunoSEQ multiplex PCR; TCRdb stores just in-frame clones and leaves some out. V and J calls and clone size are given by that table; D and trimming were obtained from the DNA. The table has 100,000 or so clones, about 87% seen once. The CDR3 has 15 residues. The germline V gene encodes CDR1 MDHEN and CDR2 SYDVKM. The V segment lost 3 bases and the J segment 3 bases; nucleotides outside the gene matches: 3.

The clonotype originates from a man between 45 and 60 years old with active or convalescent COVID-19. Material for sequencing was peripheral blood. V and J are TRBV28 and TRBJ2-1; 9 bases are shared with TRBD2. DNA of the CDR3: TGTGCCAGCAGTTTCCTAGCGGGGAACTACAATGAGCAGTTCTTC. It yields the protein CASSFLAGNYNEQFF. The full variable domain, its missing parts supplied by reference TRBV28 and TRBJ2-1, is DVKVTQSSRYLVKRTGEKVFLECVQDMDHENMFWYRQDPGLGLRLIYFSYDVKMKEKGDIPEGYSVSREKKERFSLILESASTNQTSMYLCASSFLAGNYNEQFFGPGTRLTVL.